Below, 27 T cell receptor beta chains from the same sample are listed, as sequenced in a study of PD-L1 blockade in urothelial cancer. The time point is: pretreatment peripheral blood. Clones were sequenced by immunoSEQ multiplex PCR, and TCRdb holds only the in-frame ones, with some missing. Of more than 75,000 clones listed, 84% were seen once; the top ten hold around 2.1%. The sample was PBMCs, taken around atezolizumab (anti-PD-L1) treatment. All receptors derive from a man between 60 and 70 years old with urothelial cancer.

The V call is TRBV28, the J call TRBJ2-2, with 7 bases identical to TRBD1. Unmatched junction bases numbered 8, after V lost 4 bases and J lost 6 bases. The CDR3 extends over 15 amino acids. Germline V CDR1 and CDR2: MDHEN, SYDVKM. As DNA, the CDR3 is TGTGCCAGCAGTTCGACAGGGACCAGACCCGGGGAGCTGTTTTTT. Translation gives CASSSTGTRPGELFF.

The rearrangement uses TRBV2 and TRBJ2-1; the match to TRBD2 covers 7 bases. CDR1 is SNHLY, CDR2 FYNNEI, per germline. CDR3 length equals 15 residues. The V segment lost 8 bases and the J segment 4 bases; nucleotides outside the gene matches: 11. As DNA, the CDR3 is TGTGCCAGCGGAGATACCGGGACTAAGTACAATGAGCAGTTCTTC. Residues: CASGDTGTKYNEQFF.

The V call is TRBV6-5, the J call TRBJ2-2, with unresolved D. CDR1 is MNHEY, CDR2 SVGAGI, per germline. V was pared by 5 bases and J by 2 bases, with 6 bases between. The CDR3 has 13 amino acids. The CDR3 region is CASSALNTGELFF. The CDR3 DNA reads TGTGCCAGCAGTGCCCTAAACACCGGGGAGCTGTTTTTT.

V is TRBV6-5 and J is TRBJ2-7; 9 bases agree with TRBD2. CDR1 and CDR2 from the germline V gene are MNHEY and SVGAGI. The CDR3 is 16 residues long. V dropped 1 base and J dropped 5; count of bases not matched to a gene: 9. Here the CDR3 DNA reads TGTGCCAGCAGTTACTGGCGGGAGGGGAGAGTCCACGAGCAGTACTTC. It specifies CASSYWREGRVHEQYF.

This rearrangement joins TRBV4-3 to TRBJ2-7; perhaps TRBD1 as D (6 bases). CDR1 and CDR2 (germline): LGHNA, YSLEER. The V and J ends lost 1 base and 2 bases respectively, with 15 bases between them. CDR3 length: 16 amino acids. CDR3 in DNA: TGCGCCAGCAGCCAAGCTCGGACAGCGGACCCCTACGAGCAGTACTTC. Translated, it gives CASSQARTADPYEQYF.

The chain links TRBV13 to TRBJ1-4; 9 nucleotides align to TRBD1. This CDR3 spans 14 amino acids. Germline CDR1 and CDR2: PRHDT and FYEKMQ (reference sequence). The junction had 4 bases not matched to a gene; V was cut back by 4 bases and J by 7 bases. As DNA, the CDR3 is TGTGCCAGCAGCTCCCGGGACAGGGCTGAAAAACTGTTTTTT. As protein: CASSSRDRAEKLFF.

This sequence joins TRBV6-5 and TRBJ2-2; 8 bases are shared with TRBD1. The junction had 4 bases not matched to a gene; V was cut back by 6 bases and J by 1 base. Germline V gene lookup returns CDR1 MNHEY and CDR2 SVGAGI. The CDR3 sequence is 15 residues long. CDR3 sequence: CASSSGQGNTGELFF. The CDR3 coding sequence is TGTGCCAGCAGCTCCGGACAGGGGAACACCGGGGAGCTGTTTTTT.

The gene calls are TRBV7-2 and TRBJ2-7; TRBD2 matches at 9 bases. With 3 bases clipped from V and 1 base from J, the junction kept 1 base outside the gene matches. Looked up from germline, CDR1 is SGHTA and CDR2 is FQGNSA. The CDR3 has 14 residues. The CDR3: CASSFSGSSYEQYF. The CDR3 DNA reads TGTGCCAGCAGCTTTAGCGGGAGTTCCTACGAGCAGTACTTC.

CDR3 loop: CASSLSGVQFF. The CDR3, as DNA: TGTGCCAGCAGCTTATCGGGTGTGCAGTTCTTC. The chain joins TRBV7-2 to TRBJ2-1; unclear D gene. The CDR3 covers 11 residues. CDR1 is SGHTA, CDR2 FQGNSA, per germline. Deletions cut 2 bases from V and 12 bases from J, with 8 bases between.

In this sample, this clone turned up a few times. V and J are TRBV6-6 and TRBJ1-2, with TRBD1 matching 9 bases. V dropped 2 bases and J dropped 8; count of bases not matched to a gene: 3. Looked up from germline, CDR1 is MNHNY and CDR2 is SVGAGI (reference sequence). The CDR3 contains 13 residues. The CDR3: CASSYGTGQGYTF. CDR3 nucleotides: TGTGCCAGCAGTTACGGGACAGGGCAGGGCTACACCTTC.

The CDR3 reads CAWSWTASSYNSPLHF. CDR3 coding DNA: TGTGCCTGGAGTTGGACAGCGAGCTCCTATAATTCACCCCTCCACTTT. This sequence joins TRBV30 and TRBJ1-6; D may be TRBD1 (6 bases). The CDR3 consists of 16 residues. Trimming removed 2 bases from V and 0 bases from J, with 11 bases in between. Germline CDR1 and CDR2: GTSNPN and SVGIG (reference sequence).

This rearrangement joins TRBV6-5 to TRBJ1-3; weak D call: TRBD1 (5 bases). CDR3 length: 15 amino acids. V was shortened by 8 bases and J by 4 bases, with 18 bases between the two germline ends. Germline values: CDR1 MNHEY, CDR2 SVGAGI. The CDR3 here is CASRPGRAGGNTIYF. In nucleotides, the CDR3 is TGTGCCAGCCGTCCAGGCAGGGCAGGAGGAAACACCATATATTTT.

The chain couples TRBV7-2 to TRBJ2-5; weak D call: TRBD1 (6 bases). Trimming removed 6 bases at V and 5 bases at J, with 16 bases between. The CDR3 contains 14 residues. Germline V gene sequence: CDR1 SGHTA, CDR2 FQGNSA. The CDR3, as DNA: TGTGCCAGCAGTTGGGTAGGGGGTCCGGAGACCCAGTACTTC. This translates into CASSWVGGPETQYF.

The chain couples TRBV25-1 to TRBJ1-2, with TRBD1 matching 8 bases. This CDR3 contains 12 residues. J gave up 6 bases and V 8 bases, and 5 bases lay outside the gene matches. Germline assignment: CDR1 MGHDK and CDR2 SYGVNS. CDR3 coding DNA: TGTGCCAGCCCGAGGACAGGGAATGGCTACACCTTC. Residues: CASPRTGNGYTF.

This clone has just a few counts. This chain uses TRBV5-1 with TRBJ1-1; D unclear. Germline CDR1 is SGHRS and CDR2 is YFSETQ. The CDR3 length is 15 residues. The V end lost 4 bases, the J end lost 6 bases, and 19 bases lay between the germline ends. The CDR3 region is CASSPAGYGIAEAFF. DNA for the CDR3: TGCGCCAGCAGCCCTGCTGGCTACGGGATCGCTGAAGCTTTCTTT.

The rearrangement joins TRBV11-3 to TRBJ2-2; TRBD1 agrees at 8 bases. Germline V gene data show CDR1 as SGHNT and CDR2 as YENEEA. The CDR3 spans 15 residues. J was trimmed by 3 bases and V by 7 bases; bases with no gene match: 7. The CDR3 loop is CASNTGGEDTGELFF. The CDR3 DNA reads as TGTGCCAGCAATACAGGGGGTGAGGACACCGGGGAGCTGTTTTTT. The full variable domain, rest sourced from reference TRBV11-3 and TRBJ2-2, is EAGVVQSPRYKIIEKKQPVAFWCNPISGHNTLYWYLQNLGQGPELLIRYENEEAVDDSQLPKDRFSAERLKGVDSTLKIQPAELGDSAVYLCASNTGGEDTGELFFGEGSRLTVL.

This clone has a handful of counts. The V gene is TRBV11-3, the J gene TRBJ1-3; 7 bases fit TRBD1. Looked up from germline, CDR1 is SGHNT and CDR2 is YENEEA. V gave up 5 bases and J gave up 4 bases; unmatched junction bases: 2. CDR3 length: 13 residues. DNA of the CDR3: TGTGCCAGCAGCACGACAGGGGGAAACACCATATATTTT. It encodes CASSTTGGNTIYF.

The CDR3 spells CASSLGGVSSYNSPLHF. In nucleotides, the CDR3 is TGTGCCAGCAGCCTGGGGGGGGTGAGCTCCTATAATTCACCCCTCCACTTT. This sequence joins TRBV5-4 and TRBJ1-6, with TRBD1 as a possible D gene (5 bases). Trimming took off 4 bases at V and 0 bases at J, with 14 bases between the two ends. The germline gives CDR1 SGHNT, CDR2 YYREEE (reference sequence). The CDR3 loop spans 17 amino acids.

The chain combines TRBV7-6 with TRBJ2-3, with 13 positions matching TRBD2. Germline V lookup: CDR1 SGHVS, CDR2 FNYEAQ. V trimming: 6 bases; J trimming: 6 bases; junction bases outside the gene matches: 3. The CDR3 is made up of 14 amino acids. In DNA form, the CDR3 reads TGTGCCAGCAGTTTGACTAGCGGGAGGGATACGCAGTATTTT. Amino acid sequence: CASSLTSGRDTQYF.

V usage is TRBV4-2 and J usage is TRBJ2-3; tentatively, D is TRBD2 (6 bases). CDR1 is LGHNA, CDR2 YNFKEQ, per germline. V was clipped by 0 bases and J by 5 bases, with 9 bases between them. CDR3 length: 14 residues. The CDR3 sequence: CASSQEVRGDTQYF. CDR3 nucleotide sequence: TGTGCCAGCAGCCAAGAAGTGCGGGGAGATACGCAGTATTTT.

The chain combines TRBV7-9 with TRBJ1-6; D ambiguous. This CDR3 has 17 amino acids. CDR1 SEHNR and CDR2 FQNEAQ come from the germline V gene (reference sequence). Trimming stripped 0 bases from V and 0 bases from J, with 9 bases between. DNA of the CDR3: TGTGCCAGCAGCTTAGCGGGCAGATACTCCTATAATTCACCCCTCCACTTT. Its translation: CASSLAGRYSYNSPLHF.

The chain employs TRBV10-3 and TRBJ1-1, with D tentatively TRBD1 (6 bases). Germline loops: CDR1 ENHRY, CDR2 SYGVKD. Trimming removed 4 bases from V and 1 base from J, with 13 bases in between. The CDR3 totals 15 residues. The DNA for the CDR3 is TGTGCCATCAGTGGTGGCGGACAGCGGAACACTGAAGCTTTCTTT. This codes for CAISGGGQRNTEAFF.

This chain joins TRBV10-3 and TRBJ2-3; 8 nucleotides align to TRBD1. V lost 6 bases to trimming and J lost 3 bases; unmatched junction nucleotides: 5. This CDR3 has 14 residues. Germline V gene data show CDR1 as ENHRY and CDR2 as SYGVKD. The CDR3: CAIRGQGGTDTQYF. The CDR3 coding sequence is TGTGCCATCAGAGGACAGGGAGGAACAGATACGCAGTATTTT.

The chain is built from TRBV18 and TRBJ2-1, with 10 positions matching TRBD1. This CDR3 spans 14 amino acids. CDR1 is KGHSH, CDR2 LQKENI, per germline. V dropped 1 base and J dropped 7; count of bases not matched to a gene: 1. The CDR3 is CASSPLGQGNEQFF. CDR3 sequence (DNA): TGTGCCAGCTCACCACTGGGACAGGGGAATGAGCAGTTCTTC. Together with reference TRBV18 and TRBJ2-1, the CDR3 gives the full variable domain: NAGVMQNPRHLVRRRGQEARLRCSPMKGHSHVYWYRQLPEEGLKFMVYLQKENIIDESGMPKERFSAEFPKEGPSILRIQQVVRGDSAAYFCASSPLGQGNEQFFGPGTRLTVL.

The chain links TRBV2 to TRBJ1-1; TRBD1 might be the D (5 bases). Trimming removed 7 bases from V and 5 bases from J, with 17 bases in between. Germline V gene sequence: CDR1 SNHLY, CDR2 FYNNEI. The CDR3 loop spans 14 amino acids. The CDR3 nucleotides are TGTGCCAGCAATAATCAGGGTCTAGTAACTGAAGCTTTCTTT. Translated, it gives CASNNQGLVTEAFF.

V is TRBV5-4 and J is TRBJ2-2; 8 bases align to TRBD1. The CDR3 runs to 16 residues. The trim removed 4 bases at V and 5 bases at J, leaving 10 bases unmatched. The germline gives CDR1 SGHNT, CDR2 YYREEE (reference sequence). For the CDR3, the DNA is TGTGCCAGCAGCAGACCAGGGGGCGATGGTACCGGGGAGCTGTTTTTT. It is translated as CASSRPGGDGTGELFF.

V and J are TRBV7-8 and TRBJ2-1; 9 positions match TRBD1. The CDR3 is 16 amino acids. J was trimmed by 9 bases and V by 5 bases; bases with no gene match: 14. Germline V CDR1 and CDR2: SGHVS, FQNEAQ. The CDR3 loop is CASSLIPDRGLGEQFF. The CDR3 DNA reads TGTGCCAGCAGCCTCATCCCGGACAGGGGTTTAGGTGAGCAGTTCTTC.